This T cell receptor beta chain was captured in a study of blood T cell repertoires in COVID-19. Study-level background: From T cells, B-cell-depleted T cells, or PBMCs came the material, which was cDNA or gDNA.

In the source study's methods: Reference gene primer amplification yielded estimated nucleated cell counts. Libraries were prepared by immunoSEQ multiplex PCR; TCRdb keeps only in-frame clonotypes and omits some of them. V and J calls and clone size are as listed in that table; D and trimming were resolved from the DNA. In the table there are about 380,000 clones, 85% of which are singletons. The CDR3 has 14 amino acids. CDR1 is SGHVS and CDR2 is FNYEAQ in the germline V gene. Trimming cost V 4 bases and J 2 bases; bases outside gene matches: 1. V is TRBV7-6 and J is TRBJ2-7; 11 bases fit TRBD2. Sequencing used peripheral blood. This receptor was taken from a young woman with acute or convalescent COVID-19. CDR3 sequence: CASSSTSGTYEQYF. CDR3 sequence (DNA): TGTGCCAGCAGCTCGACTAGCGGGACCTACGAGCAGTACTTC. The variable domain in full, with the rest retrieved from reference TRBV7-6 and TRBJ2-7, is GAGVSQSPRYKVTKRGQDVALRCDPISGHVSLYWYRQALGQGPEFLTYFNYEAQQDKSGLPNDRFSAERPEGSISTLTIQRTEQRDSAMYRCASSSTSGTYEQYFGPGTRLTVT.